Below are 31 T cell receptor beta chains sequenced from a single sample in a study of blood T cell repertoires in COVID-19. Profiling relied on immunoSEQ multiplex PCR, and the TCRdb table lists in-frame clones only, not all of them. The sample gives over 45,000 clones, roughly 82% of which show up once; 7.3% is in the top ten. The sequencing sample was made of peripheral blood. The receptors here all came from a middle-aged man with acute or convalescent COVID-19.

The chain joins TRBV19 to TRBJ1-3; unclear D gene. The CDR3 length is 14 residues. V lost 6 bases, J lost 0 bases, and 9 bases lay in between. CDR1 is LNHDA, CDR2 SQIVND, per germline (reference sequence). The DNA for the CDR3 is TGTGCCAGTAGGATCCCCGGCTCTGGAAACACCATATATTTT. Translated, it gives CASRIPGSGNTIYF.

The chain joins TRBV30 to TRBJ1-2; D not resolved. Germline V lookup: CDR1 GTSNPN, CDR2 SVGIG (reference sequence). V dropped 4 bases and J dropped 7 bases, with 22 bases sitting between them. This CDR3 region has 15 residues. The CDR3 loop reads CAWNRAEGTSFGYTF. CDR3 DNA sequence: TGTGCCTGGAACCGGGCCGAGGGTACTAGCTTTGGCTACACCTTC. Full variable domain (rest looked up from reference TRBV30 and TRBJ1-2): SQTIHQWPATLVQPVGSPLSLECTVEGTSNPNLYWYRQAAGRGLQLLFYSVGIGQISSEVPQNLSASRPQDRQFILSSKKLLLSDSGFYLCAWNRAEGTSFGYTFGSGTRLTVV.

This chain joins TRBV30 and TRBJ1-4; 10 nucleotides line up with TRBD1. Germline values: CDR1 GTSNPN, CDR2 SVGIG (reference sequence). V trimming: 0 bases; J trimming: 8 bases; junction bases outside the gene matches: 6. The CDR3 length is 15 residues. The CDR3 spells CAWSVGGTGAEKLFF. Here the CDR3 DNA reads TGTGCCTGGAGTGTTGGCGGGACAGGGGCCGAAAAACTGTTTTTT.

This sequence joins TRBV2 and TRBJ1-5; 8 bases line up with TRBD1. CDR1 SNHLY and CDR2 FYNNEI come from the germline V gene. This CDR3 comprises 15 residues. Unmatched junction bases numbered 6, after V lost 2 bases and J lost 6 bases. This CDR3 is CASSEMQTGVQPQHF. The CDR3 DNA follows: TGTGCCAGCAGTGAAATGCAGACAGGGGTTCAGCCCCAGCATTTT. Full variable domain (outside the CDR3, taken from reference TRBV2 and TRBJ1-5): EPEVTQTPSHQVTQMGQEVILRCVPISNHLYFYWYRQILGQKVEFLVSFYNNEISEKSEIFDDQFSVERPDGSNFTLKIRSTKLEDSAMYFCASSEMQTGVQPQHFGDGTRLSIL.

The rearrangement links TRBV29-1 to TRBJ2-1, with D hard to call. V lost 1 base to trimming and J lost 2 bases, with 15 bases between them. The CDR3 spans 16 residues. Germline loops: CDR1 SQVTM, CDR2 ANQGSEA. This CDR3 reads CSVEGRLPRAYNEQFF. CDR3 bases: TGCAGCGTTGAAGGTCGATTACCCCGGGCCTACAATGAGCAGTTCTTC.

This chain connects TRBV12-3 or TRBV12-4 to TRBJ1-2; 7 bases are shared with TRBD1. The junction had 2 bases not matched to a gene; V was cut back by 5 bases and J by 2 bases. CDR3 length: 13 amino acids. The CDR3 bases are TGTGCCAGCAGTCAACAGGGGAACTATGGCTACACCTTC. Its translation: CASSQQGNYGYTF.

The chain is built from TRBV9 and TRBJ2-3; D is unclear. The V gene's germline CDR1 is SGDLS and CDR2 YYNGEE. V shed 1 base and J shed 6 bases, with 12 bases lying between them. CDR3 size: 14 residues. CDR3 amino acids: CASSVRRIEDTQYF. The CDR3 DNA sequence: TGTGCCAGCAGCGTACGCAGGATCGAGGATACGCAGTATTTT.

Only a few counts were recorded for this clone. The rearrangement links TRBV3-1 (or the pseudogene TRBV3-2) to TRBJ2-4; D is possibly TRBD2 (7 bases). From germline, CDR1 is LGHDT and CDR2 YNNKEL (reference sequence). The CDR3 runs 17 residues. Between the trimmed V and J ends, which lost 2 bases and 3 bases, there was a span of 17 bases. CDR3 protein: CASSQRGGAYDKNIQYF. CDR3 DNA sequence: TGTGCCAGCAGCCAAAGGGGGGGGGCCTACGACAAAAACATTCAGTACTTC.

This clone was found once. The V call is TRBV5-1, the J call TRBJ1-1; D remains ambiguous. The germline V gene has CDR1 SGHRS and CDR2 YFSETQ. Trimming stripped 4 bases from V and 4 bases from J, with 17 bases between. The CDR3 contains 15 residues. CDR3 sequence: CASSTSQVRSTEAFF. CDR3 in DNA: TGCGCCAGCAGCACGTCCCAAGTGCGGAGCACTGAAGCTTTCTTT.

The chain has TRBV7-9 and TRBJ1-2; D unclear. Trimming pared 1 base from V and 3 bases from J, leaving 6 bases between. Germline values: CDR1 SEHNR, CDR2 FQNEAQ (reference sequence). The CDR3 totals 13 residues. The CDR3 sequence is CASSLEQHYGYTF. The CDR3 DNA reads TGTGCCAGCAGCTTAGAACAGCACTATGGCTACACCTTC.

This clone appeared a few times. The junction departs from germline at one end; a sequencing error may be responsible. DNA of the CDR3: TGTGCTAGCACCCTTGGCGGGCGCTATGGCTACACCTTC. Translated, it gives CASTLGGRYGYTF. The rearrangement joins TRBV6-6 to TRBJ1-2, with D uncertain. Germline CDR1 MNHNY, CDR2 SVGAGI (reference sequence). The CDR3 runs 13 residues.

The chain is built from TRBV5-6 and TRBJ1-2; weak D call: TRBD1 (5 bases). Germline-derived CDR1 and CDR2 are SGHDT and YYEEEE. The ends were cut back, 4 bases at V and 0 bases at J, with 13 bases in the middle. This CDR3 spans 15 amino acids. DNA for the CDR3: TGTGCCAGCAGCCTGGCTATGACAGCTAACTATGGCTACACCTTC. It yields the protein CASSLAMTANYGYTF.

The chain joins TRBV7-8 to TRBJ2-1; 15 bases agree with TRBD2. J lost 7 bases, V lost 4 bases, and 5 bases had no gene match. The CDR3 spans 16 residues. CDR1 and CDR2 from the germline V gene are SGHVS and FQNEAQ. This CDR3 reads CASSSRTSGGGNEQFF. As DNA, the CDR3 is TGTGCCAGCAGCTCGCGGACTAGCGGGGGGGGAAATGAGCAGTTCTTC. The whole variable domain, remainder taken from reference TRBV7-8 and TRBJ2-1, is GAGVSQSPRYKVAKRGQDVALRCDPISGHVSLFWYQQALGQGPEFLTYFQNEAQLDKSGLPSDRFFAERPEGSVSTLKIQRTQQEDSAVYLCASSSRTSGGGNEQFFGPGTRLTVL.

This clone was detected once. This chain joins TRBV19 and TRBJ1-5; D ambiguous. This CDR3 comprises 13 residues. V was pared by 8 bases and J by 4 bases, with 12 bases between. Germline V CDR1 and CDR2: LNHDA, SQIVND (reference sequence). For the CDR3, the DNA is TGTGCCAGTTCTCGGACTTTAAATCAGCCCCAGCATTTT. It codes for CASSRTLNQPQHF.

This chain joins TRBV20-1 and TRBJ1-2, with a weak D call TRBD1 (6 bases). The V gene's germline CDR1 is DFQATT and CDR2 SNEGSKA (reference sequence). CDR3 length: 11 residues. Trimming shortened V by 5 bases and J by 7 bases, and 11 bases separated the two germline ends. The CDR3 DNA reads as TGCAGTGCTCACAGGGTCTCTGGCTACACCTTC. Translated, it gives CSAHRVSGYTF.

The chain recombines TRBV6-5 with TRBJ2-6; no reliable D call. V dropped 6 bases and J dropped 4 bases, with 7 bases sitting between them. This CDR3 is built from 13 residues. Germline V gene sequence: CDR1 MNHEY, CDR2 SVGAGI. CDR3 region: CASSYRGANVLTF. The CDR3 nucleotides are TGTGCCAGCAGCTACCGGGGGGCCAACGTCCTGACTTTC.

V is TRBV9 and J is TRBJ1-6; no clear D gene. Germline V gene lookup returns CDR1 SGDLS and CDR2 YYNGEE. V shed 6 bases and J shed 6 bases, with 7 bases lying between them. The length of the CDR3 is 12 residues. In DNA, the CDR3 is TGTGCCAGCACTAGTAGTAATTCACCCCTCCACTTT. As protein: CASTSSNSPLHF. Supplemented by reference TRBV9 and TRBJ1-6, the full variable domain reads DSGVTQTPKHLITATGQRVTLRCSPRSGDLSVYWYQQSLDQGLQFLIQYYNGEERAKGNILERFSAQQFPDLHSELNLSSLELGDSALYFCASTSSNSPLHFGNGTRLTVT.

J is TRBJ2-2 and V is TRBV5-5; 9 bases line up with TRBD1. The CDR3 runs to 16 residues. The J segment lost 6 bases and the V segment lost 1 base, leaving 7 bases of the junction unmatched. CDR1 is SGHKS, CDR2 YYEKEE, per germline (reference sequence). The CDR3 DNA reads TGTGCCAGCAGCTTGAGGACGACAGGGGGACCCGGGGAGCTGTTTTTT. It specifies CASSLRTTGGPGELFF.

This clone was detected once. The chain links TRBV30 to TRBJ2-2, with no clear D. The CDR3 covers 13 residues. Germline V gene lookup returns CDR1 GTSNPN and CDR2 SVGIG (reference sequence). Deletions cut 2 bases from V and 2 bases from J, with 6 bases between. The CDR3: CAWSYGNTGELFF. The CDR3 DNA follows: TGTGCCTGGAGTTACGGTAACACCGGGGAGCTGTTTTTT.

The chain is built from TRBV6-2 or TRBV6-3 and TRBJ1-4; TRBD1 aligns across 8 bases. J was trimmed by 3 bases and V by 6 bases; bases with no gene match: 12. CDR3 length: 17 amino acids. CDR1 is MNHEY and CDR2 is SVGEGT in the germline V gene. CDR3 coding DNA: TGTGCCAGCAGCCCTCAAACAGGGGGGCCTTCTAATGAAAAACTGTTTTTT. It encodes CASSPQTGGPSNEKLFF.

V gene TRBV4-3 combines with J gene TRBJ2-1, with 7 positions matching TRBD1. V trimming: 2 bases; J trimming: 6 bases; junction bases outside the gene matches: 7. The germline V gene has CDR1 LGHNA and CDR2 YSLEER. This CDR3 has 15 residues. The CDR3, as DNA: TGCGCCAGCAGCCAACTAACTGGGACAGCCAATGAGCAGTTCTTC. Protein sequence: CASSQLTGTANEQFF.

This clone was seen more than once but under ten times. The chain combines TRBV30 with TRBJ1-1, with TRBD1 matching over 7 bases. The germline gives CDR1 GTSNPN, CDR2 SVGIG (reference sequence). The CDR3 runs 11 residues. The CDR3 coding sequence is TGTGCTTCTGACAGGGTAGGGAGAGCTTTCTTT. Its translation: CASDRVGRAFF.

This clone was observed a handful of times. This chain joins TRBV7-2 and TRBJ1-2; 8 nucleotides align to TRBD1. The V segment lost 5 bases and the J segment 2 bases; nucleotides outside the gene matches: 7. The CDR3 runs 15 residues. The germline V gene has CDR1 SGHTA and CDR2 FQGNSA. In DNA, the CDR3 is TGTGCCAGCAGCGCCGGACAGGGAGAAAACTATGGCTACACCTTC. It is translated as CASSAGQGENYGYTF.

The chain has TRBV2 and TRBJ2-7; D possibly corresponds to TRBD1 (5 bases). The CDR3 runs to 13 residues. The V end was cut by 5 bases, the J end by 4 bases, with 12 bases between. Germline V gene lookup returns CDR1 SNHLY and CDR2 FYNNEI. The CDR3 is CASSPLGRYEQYF. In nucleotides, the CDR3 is TGTGCCAGCAGTCCCTTGGGGCGATACGAGCAGTACTTC.

This CDR3 reads CASGNTGESPLHF. In DNA, the CDR3 is TGTGCTAGTGGGAATACAGGGGAATCACCCCTCCACTTT. The chain is built from TRBV12-5 and TRBJ1-6; 7 bases match TRBD1. Trimming took 6 bases from V and 10 from J; bases not matched to a gene: 6. The CDR3 contains 13 residues. CDR1 is LGHNT and CDR2 is FRNRAP in the germline V gene.

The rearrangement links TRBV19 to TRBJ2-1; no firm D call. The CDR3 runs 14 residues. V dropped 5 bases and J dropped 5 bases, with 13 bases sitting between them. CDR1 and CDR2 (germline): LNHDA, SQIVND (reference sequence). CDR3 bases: TGTGCCAGTAGTCCAAGACTCCTCCACAATGAGCAGTTCTTC. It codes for CASSPRLLHNEQFF.

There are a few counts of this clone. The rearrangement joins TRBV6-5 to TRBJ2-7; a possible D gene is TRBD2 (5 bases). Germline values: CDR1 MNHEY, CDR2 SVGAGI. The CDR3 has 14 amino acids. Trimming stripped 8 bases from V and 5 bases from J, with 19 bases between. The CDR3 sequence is CASFAGSNTHEQYF. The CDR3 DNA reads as TGTGCCAGCTTCGCGGGCTCGAATACGCACGAGCAGTACTTC.

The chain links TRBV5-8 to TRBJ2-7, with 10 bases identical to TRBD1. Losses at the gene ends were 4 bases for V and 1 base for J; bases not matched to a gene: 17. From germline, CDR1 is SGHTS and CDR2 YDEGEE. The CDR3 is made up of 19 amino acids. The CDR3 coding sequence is TGTGCCAGCAGCCCCTCCTGGGACAGGGGACTCCGAACTTCCTACGAGCAGTACTTC. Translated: CASSPSWDRGLRTSYEQYF.

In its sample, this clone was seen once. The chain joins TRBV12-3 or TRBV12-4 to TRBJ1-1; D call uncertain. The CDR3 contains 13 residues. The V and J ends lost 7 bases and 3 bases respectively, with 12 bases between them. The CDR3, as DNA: TGTGCCAGCATCCGGGAATTGGACACTGAAGCTTTCTTT. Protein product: CASIRELDTEAFF.

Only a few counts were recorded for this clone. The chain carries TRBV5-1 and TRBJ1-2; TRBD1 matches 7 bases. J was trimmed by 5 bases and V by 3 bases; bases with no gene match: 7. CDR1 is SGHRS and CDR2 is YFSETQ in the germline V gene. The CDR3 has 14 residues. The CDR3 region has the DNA TGCGCCAGCAGCTCAGACAGGGCGGGGTATGGCTACACCTTC. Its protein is CASSSDRAGYGYTF.

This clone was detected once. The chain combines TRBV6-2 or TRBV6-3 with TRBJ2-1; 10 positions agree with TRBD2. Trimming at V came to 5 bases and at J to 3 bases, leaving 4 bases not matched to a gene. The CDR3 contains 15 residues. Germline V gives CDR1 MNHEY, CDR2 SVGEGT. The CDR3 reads CASSNSGGFYNEQFF. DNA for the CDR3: TGTGCCAGCAGTAATAGCGGGGGGTTCTACAATGAGCAGTTCTTC.